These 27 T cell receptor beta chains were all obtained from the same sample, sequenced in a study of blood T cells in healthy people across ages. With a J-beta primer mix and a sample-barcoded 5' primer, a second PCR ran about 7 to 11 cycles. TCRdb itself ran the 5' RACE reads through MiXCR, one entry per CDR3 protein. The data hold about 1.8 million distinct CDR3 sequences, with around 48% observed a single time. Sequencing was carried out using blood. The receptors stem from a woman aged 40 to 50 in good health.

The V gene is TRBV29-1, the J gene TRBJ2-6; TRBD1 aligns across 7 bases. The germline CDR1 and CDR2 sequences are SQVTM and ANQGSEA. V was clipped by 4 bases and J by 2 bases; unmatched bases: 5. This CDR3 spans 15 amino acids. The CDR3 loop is CSVAKGGTGANVLTF. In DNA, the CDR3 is TGCAGCGTTGCTAAAGGGGGCACTGGGGCCAACGTCCTGACTTTC.

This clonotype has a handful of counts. DNA of the CDR3: TGTGCCAGCAGTGAGTCATGGAGAACAGGGGGGGATGAGACCCAGTACTTC. Translated: CASSESWRTGGDETQYF. This chain links TRBV12-3 or TRBV12-4 with TRBJ2-5, with a tentative D call TRBD1 (8 bases). Trimming cost V 5 bases and J 5 bases, with 24 bases left between them. This CDR3 is 17 amino acids long.

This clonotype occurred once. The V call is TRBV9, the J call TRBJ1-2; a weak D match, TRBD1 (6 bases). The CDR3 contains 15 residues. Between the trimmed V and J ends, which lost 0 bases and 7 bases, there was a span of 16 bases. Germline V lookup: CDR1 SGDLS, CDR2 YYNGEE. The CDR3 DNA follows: TGTGCCAGCAGCGTAGAGGTCGGGGGGCTTGGTGGCTACACCTTC. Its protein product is CASSVEVGGLGGYTF.

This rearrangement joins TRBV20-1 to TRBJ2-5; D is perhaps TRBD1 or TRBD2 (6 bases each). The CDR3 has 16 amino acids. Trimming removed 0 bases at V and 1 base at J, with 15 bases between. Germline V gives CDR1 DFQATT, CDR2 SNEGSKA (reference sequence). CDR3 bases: TGCAGTGCTAGAGACCCCGGGGGCAGAACCCAAGAGACCCAGTACTTC. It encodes CSARDPGGRTQETQYF.

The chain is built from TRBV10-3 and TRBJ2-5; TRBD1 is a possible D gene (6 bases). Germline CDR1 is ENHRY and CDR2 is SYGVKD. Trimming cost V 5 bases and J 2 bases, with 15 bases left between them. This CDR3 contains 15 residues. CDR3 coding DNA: TGTGCCATCAGTCGACCGGACAGAGCACAAGAGACCCAGTACTTC. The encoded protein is CAISRPDRAQETQYF.

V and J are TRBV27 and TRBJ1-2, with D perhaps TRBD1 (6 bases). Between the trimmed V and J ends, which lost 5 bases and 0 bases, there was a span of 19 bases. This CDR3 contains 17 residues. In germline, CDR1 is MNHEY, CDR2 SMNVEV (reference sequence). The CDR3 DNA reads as TGTGCCAGCAGTCCCGAATTGGGGACACTGGCTAACTATGGCTACACCTTC. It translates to CASSPELGTLANYGYTF.

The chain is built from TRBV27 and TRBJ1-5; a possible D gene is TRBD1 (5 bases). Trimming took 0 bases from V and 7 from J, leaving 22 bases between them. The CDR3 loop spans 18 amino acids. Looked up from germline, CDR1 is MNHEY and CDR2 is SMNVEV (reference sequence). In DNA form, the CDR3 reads TGTGCCAGCAGTTTATCGTGGCGGGGAGGGGCAGTCGACCAGCCCCAGCATTTT. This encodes CASSLSWRGGAVDQPQHF.

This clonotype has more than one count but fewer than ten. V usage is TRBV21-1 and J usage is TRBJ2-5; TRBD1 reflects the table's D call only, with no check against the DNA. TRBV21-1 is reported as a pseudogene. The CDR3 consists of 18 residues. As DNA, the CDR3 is TGTGCCAGCAGCAAAGCCCAACGGTTAGCCCCAACGCGGGAGACCCAGTACTTC. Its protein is CASSKAQRLAPTRETQYF.

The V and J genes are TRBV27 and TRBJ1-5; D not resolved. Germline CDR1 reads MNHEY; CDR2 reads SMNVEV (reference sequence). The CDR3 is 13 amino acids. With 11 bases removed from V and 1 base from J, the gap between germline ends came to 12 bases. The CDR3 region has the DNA TGTGCCTGCGGCCTAACGAGCAATCAGCCCCAGCATTTT. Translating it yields CACGLTSNQPQHF.

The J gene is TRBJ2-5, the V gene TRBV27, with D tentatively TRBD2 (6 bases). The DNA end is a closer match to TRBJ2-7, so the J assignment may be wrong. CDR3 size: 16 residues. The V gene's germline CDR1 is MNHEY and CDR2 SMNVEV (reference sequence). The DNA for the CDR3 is TGTGCCAGCAGTTTTTTGGGCGGGGACCCCCAGTACGAGCAGTACTTC. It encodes CASSFLGGDPQYEQYF.

The CDR3 sequence: CASSQSSGLDTQYF. CDR3 bases: TGCGCCAGCAGCCAATCATCAGGACTAGATACGCAGTATTTT. The chain employs TRBV4-3 and TRBJ2-3, with D possibly being TRBD2 (5 bases). Germline assignment: CDR1 LGHNA and CDR2 YSLEER. V shed 2 bases and J shed 5 bases, with 11 bases lying between them. The CDR3 has 14 amino acids.

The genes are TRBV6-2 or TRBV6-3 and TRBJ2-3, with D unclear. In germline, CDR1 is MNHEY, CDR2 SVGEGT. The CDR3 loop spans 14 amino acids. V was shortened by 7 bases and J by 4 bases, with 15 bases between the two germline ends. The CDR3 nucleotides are TGTGCCAGCACAGGACGGATTTTAGCAGATACGCAGTATTTT. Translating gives CASTGRILADTQYF.

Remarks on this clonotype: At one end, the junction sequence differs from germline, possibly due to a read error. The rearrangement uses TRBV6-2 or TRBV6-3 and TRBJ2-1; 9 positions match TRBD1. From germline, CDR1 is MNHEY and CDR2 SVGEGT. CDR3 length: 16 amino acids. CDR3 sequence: CASSHQQGAEVDEQFF. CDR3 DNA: TGCGCCAGCAGTCACCAACAGGGGGCGGAGGTAGATGAGCAGTTCTTC.

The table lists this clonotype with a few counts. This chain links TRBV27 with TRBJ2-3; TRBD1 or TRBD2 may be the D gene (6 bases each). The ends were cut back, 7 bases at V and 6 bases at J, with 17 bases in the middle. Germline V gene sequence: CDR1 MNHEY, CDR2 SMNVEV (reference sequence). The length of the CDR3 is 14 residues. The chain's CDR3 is CASKGGGVTDTQYF. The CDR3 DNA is TGTGCCAGCAAGGGGGGAGGAGTCACGGATACGCAGTATTTT.

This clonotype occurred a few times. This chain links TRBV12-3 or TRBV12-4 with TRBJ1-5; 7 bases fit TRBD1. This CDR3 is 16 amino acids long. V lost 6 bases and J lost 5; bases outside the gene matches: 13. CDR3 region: CASSPGQAGFYQPQHF. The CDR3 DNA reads TGTGCCAGCAGCCCCGGACAGGCGGGATTCTATCAGCCCCAGCATTTT.

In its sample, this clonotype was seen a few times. DNA of the CDR3: TGTGCCATCAGTGAGTCGGGGAGCAATGAGCAGTTCTTC. It codes for CAISESGSNEQFF. The chain combines TRBV10-3 with TRBJ2-1, with D maybe TRBD2 (5 bases). Germline V CDR1 and CDR2: ENHRY, SYGVKD. This CDR3 has 13 residues. V was clipped by 0 bases and J by 6 bases, with 6 bases between them.

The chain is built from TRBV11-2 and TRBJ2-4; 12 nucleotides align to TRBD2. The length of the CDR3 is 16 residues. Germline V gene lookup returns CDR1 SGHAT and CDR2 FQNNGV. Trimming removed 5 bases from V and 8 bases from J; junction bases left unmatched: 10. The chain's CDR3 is CASSLLAGGPVDIQYF. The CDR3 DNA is TGTGCCAGCAGCCTCCTAGCGGGGGGGCCGGTAGACATTCAGTACTTC.

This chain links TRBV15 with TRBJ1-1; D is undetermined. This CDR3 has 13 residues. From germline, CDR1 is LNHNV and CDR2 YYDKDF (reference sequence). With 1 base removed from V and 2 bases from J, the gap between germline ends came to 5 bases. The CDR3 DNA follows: TGTGCCACCAGCAGAGCCAAAAACACTGAAGCTTTCTTT. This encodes CATSRAKNTEAFF.

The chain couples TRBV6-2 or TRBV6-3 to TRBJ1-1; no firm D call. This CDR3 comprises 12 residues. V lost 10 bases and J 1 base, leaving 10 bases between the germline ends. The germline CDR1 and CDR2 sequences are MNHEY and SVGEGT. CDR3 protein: CATRFWNTEAFF. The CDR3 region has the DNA TGTGCCACTAGATTTTGGAACACTGAAGCTTTCTTT.

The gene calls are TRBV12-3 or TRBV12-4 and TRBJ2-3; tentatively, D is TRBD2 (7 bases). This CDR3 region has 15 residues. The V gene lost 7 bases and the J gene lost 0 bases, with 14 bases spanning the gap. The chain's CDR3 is CASTRGGASTDTQYF. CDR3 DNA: TGTGCCAGCACTAGGGGGGGGGCTAGCACAGATACGCAGTATTTT.

The CDR3 sequence: CASNPTGPNYGYTF. The CDR3 nucleotides are TGTGCCAGTAACCCGACAGGACCCAACTATGGCTACACCTTC. The genes are TRBV19 and TRBJ1-2, with D perhaps matching TRBD1 (6 bases). CDR3 size: 14 residues. Per germline, CDR1 LNHDA and CDR2 SQIVND (reference sequence). V was pared by 7 bases and J by 2 bases, with 14 bases between.

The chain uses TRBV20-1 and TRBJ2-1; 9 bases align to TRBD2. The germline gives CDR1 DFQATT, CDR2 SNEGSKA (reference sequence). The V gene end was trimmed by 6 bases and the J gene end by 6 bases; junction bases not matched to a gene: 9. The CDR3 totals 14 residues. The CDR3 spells CSAPSGVRPNEQFF. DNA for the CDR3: TGCAGTGCGCCTAGCGGGGTTCGACCCAATGAGCAGTTCTTC.

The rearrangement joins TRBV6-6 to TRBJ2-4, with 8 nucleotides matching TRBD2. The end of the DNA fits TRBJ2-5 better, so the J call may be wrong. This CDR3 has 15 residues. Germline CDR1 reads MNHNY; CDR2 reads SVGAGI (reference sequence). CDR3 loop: CASSTPRGLEETQYF. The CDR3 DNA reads TGTGCCAGCAGTACGCCTCGGGGACTAGAAGAGACCCAGTACTTC.

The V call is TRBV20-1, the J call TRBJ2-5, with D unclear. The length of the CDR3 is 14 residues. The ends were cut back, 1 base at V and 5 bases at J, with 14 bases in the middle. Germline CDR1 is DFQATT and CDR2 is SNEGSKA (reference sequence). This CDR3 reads CSARAAPKGETQYF. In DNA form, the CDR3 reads TGCAGTGCTAGAGCCGCCCCGAAGGGCGAGACCCAGTACTTC.

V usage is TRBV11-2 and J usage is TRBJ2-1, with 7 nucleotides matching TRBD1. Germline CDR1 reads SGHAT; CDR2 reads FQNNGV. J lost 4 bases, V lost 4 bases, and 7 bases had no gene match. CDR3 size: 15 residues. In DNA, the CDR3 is TGTGCCAGCAGCTCTTACAGGGGTCCTTACAATGAGCAGTTCTTC. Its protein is CASSSYRGPYNEQFF.

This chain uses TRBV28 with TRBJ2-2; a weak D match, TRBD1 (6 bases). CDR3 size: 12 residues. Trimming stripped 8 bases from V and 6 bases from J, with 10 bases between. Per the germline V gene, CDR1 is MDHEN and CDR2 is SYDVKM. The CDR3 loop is CASLEGAGELFF. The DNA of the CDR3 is TGTGCCAGCCTTGAGGGGGCCGGGGAGCTGTTTTTT.

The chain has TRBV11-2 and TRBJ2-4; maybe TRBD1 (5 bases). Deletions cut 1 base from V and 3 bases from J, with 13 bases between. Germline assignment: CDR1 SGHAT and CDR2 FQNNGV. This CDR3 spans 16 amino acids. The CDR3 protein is CASSLVGRENKNIQYF. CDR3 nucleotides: TGTGCCAGCAGCTTAGTAGGCAGGGAAAACAAAAACATTCAGTACTTC. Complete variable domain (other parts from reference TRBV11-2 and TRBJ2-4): EAGVAQSPRYKIIEKRQSVAFWCNPISGHATLYWYQQILGQGPKLLIQFQNNGVVDDSQLPKDRFSAERLKGVDSTLKIQPAKLEDSAVYLCASSLVGRENKNIQYFGAGTRLSVL.